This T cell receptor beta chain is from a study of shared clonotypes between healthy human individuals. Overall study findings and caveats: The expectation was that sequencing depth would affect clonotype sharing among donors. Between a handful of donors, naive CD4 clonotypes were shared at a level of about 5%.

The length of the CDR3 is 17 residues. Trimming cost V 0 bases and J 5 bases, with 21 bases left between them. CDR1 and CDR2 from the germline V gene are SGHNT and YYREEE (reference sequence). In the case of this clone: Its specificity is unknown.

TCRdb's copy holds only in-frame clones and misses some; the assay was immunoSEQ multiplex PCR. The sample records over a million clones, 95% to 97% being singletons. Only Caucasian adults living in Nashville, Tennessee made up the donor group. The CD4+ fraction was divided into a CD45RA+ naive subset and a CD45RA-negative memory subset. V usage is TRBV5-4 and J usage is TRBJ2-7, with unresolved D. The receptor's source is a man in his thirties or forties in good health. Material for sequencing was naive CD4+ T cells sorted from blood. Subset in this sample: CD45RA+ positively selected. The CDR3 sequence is CASSLAVSGRSNHEQYF. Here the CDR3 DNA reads TGTGCCAGCAGCTTGGCCGTATCTGGGCGGTCAAACCACGAGCAGTACTTC. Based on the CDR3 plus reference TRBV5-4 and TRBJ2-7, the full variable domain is ETGVTQSPTHLIKTRGQQVTLRCSSQSGHNTVSWYQQALGQGPQFIFQYYREEENGRGNFPPRFSGLQFPNYSSELNVNALELDDSALYLCASSLAVSGRSNHEQYFGPGTRLTVT.